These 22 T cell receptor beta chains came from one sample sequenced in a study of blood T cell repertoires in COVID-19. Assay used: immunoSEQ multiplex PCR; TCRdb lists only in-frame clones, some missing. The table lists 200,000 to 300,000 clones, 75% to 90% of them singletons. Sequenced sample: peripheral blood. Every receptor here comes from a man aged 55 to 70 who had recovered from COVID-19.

The CDR3 bases are TGTGCCAGCAGTTACGTCGGGCAGGAGGCCCCCCATGGCTACACCTTC. Amino acids: CASSYVGQEAPHGYTF. The chain combines TRBV6-2 or TRBV6-3 with TRBJ1-2; no definite D call. The CDR3 has 16 amino acids. The germline V gene encodes CDR1 MNHEY and CDR2 SVGEGT. The ends were cut back, 2 bases at V and 6 bases at J, with 19 bases in the middle.

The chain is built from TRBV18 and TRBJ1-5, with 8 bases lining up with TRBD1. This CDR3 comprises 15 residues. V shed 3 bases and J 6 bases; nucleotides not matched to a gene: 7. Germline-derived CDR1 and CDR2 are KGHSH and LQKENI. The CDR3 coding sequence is TGTGCCAGCTCACCCCCGACAGGGGTAGGTCAGCCCCAGCATTTT. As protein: CASSPPTGVGQPQHF. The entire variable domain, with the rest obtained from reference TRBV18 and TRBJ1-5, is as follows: NAGVMQNPRHLVRRRGQEARLRCSPMKGHSHVYWYRQLPEEGLKFMVYLQKENIIDESGMPKERFSAEFPKEGPSILRIQQVVRGDSAAYFCASSPPTGVGQPQHFGDGTRLSIL.

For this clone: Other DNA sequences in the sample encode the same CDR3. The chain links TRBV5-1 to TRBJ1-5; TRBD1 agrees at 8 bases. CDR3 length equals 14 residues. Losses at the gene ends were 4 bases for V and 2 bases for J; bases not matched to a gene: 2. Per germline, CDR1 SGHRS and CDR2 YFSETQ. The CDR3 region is CASSPTGGNQPQHF. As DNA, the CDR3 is TGCGCCAGCAGCCCGACAGGGGGCAATCAGCCCCAGCATTTT.

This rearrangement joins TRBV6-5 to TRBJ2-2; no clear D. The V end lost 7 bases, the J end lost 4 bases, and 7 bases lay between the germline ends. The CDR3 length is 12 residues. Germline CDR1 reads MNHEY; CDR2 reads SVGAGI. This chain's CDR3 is CASNWATGELFF. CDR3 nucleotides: TGTGCCAGCAACTGGGCCACCGGGGAGCTGTTTTTT.

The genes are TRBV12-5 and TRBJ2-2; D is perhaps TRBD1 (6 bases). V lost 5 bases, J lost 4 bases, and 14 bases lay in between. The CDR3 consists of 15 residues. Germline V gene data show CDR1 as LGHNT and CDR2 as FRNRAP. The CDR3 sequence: CASGRGQLATGELFF. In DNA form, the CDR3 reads TGTGCTAGTGGTAGAGGACAGCTGGCCACCGGGGAGCTGTTTTTT.

The DNA of the CDR3 is TGTGCCAGCAGCCCAGCGGGGGGTTTATCCTACGAGCAGTACGTC. Protein: CASSPAGGLSYEQYV. The chain couples TRBV6-5 to TRBJ2-7; 9 bases are a match to TRBD2. Germline V gives CDR1 MNHEY, CDR2 SVGAGI. The V and J ends lost 6 bases and 1 base, in that order; junction bases with no gene match: 7. This CDR3 has 15 amino acids.

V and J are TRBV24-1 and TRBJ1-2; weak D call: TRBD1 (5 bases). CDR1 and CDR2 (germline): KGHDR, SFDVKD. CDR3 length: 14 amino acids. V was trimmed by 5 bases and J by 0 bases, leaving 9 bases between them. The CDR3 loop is CATSVGGANYGYTF. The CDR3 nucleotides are TGTGCCACCAGTGTTGGGGGGGCTAACTATGGCTACACCTTC.

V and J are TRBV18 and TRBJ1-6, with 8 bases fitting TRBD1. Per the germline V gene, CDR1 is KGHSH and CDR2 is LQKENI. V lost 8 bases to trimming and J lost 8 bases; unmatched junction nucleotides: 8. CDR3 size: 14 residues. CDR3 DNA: TGTGCCAGCGAAGACAGGGGAGCTTATTCACCCCTCCACTTT. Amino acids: CASEDRGAYSPLHF.

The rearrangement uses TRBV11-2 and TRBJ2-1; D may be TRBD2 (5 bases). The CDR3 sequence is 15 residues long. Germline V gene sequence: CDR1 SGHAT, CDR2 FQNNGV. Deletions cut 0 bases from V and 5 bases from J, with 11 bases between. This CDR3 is CASSLETGRNNEQFF. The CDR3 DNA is TGTGCCAGCAGCTTAGAAACGGGGAGAAACAATGAGCAGTTCTTC.

Written as DNA, the CDR3 is TGTGCCACCAGCTCAACCGGGACAGTAAACAATGAGCAGTTCTTC. It encodes CATSSTGTVNNEQFF. The rearrangement uses TRBV24-1 and TRBJ2-1, with 7 bases fitting TRBD1. CDR1 is KGHDR and CDR2 is SFDVKD in the germline V gene. The CDR3 totals 15 residues. The trim removed 7 bases at V and 5 bases at J, leaving 10 bases unmatched.

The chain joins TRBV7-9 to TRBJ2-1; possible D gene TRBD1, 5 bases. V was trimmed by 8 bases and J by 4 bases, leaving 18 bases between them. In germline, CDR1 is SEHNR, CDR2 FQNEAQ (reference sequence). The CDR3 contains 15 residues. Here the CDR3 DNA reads TGTGCCAGCCCCTTCCTAGGGGCCACATACAATGAGCAGTTCTTC. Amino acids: CASPFLGATYNEQFF.

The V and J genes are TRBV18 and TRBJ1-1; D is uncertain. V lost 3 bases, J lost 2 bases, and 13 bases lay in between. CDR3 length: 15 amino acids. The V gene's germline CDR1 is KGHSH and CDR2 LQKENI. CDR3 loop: CASSPYGNRNTEAFF. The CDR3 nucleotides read TGTGCCAGCTCACCGTACGGGAATCGAAACACTGAAGCTTTCTTT.

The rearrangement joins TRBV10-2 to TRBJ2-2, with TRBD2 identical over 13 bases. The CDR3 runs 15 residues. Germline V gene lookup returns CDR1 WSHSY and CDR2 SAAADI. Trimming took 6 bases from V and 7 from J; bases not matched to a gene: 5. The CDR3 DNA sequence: TGCGCCAGCAGCCGACTAGCGGGGGGCGGCGGGGAGCTGTTTTTT. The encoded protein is CASSRLAGGGGELFF.

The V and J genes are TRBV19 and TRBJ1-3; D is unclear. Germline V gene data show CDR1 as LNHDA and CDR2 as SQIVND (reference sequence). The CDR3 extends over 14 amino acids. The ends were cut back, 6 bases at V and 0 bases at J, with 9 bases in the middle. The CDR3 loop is CASSVQFSGNTIYF. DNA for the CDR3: TGTGCCAGTAGCGTACAGTTCTCTGGAAACACCATATATTTT.

The CDR3 is CASSPGTSGLYEQYF. The CDR3 region has the DNA TGCGCCAGCAGCCCCGGGACTAGCGGTCTCTACGAGCAGTACTTC. V and J are TRBV5-1 and TRBJ2-7; TRBD2 aligns across 11 bases. V dropped 4 bases and J dropped 3; count of bases not matched to a gene: 6. The CDR3 sequence is 15 residues long. Germline assignment: CDR1 SGHRS and CDR2 YFSETQ.

CDR3 DNA: TGTGCCAGCAGCTTAGGGGACAGGGATGTGGAGACCCAGTACTTC. It codes for CASSLGDRDVETQYF. This chain uses TRBV7-9 with TRBJ2-5; 9 bases map to TRBD1. Per germline, CDR1 SEHNR and CDR2 FQNEAQ (reference sequence). This CDR3 region has 15 residues. Trimming at V came to 1 base and at J to 5 bases, leaving 5 bases not matched to a gene. The full variable domain, rest sourced from reference TRBV7-9 and TRBJ2-5, is DTGVSQNPRHKITKRGQNVTFRCDPISEHNRLYWYRQTLGQGPEFLTYFQNEAQLEKSRLLSDRFSAERPKGSFSTLEIQRTEQGDSAMYLCASSLGDRDVETQYFGPGTRLLVL.

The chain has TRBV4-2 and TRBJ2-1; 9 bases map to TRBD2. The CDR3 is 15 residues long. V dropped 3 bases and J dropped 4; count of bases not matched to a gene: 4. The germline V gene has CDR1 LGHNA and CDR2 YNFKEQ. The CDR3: CASSQAGGLYNEQFF. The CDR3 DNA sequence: TGTGCCAGCAGCCAGGCGGGGGGGTTATACAATGAGCAGTTCTTC.

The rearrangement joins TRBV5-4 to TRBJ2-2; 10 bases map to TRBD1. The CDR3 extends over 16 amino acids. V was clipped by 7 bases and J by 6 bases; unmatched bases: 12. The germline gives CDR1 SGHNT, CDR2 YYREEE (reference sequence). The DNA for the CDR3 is TGTGCCAGCCACAGACAGGGGGCGGGTATTTCCGGGGAGCTGTTTTTT. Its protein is CASHRQGAGISGELFF.

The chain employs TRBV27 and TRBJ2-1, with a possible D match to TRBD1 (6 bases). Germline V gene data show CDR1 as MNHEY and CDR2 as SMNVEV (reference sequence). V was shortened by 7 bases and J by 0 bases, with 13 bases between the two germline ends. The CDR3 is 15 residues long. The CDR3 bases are TGTGCCAGCACTGGACAGAGGAGCTCCTACAATGAGCAGTTCTTC. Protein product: CASTGQRSSYNEQFF.

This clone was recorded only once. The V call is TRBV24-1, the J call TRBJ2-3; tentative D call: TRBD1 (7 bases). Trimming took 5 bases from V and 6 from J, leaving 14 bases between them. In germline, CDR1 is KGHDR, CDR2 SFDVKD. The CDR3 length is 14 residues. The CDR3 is CATSGGGGVDTQYF. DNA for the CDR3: TGTGCCACCAGTGGAGGAGGGGGCGTTGATACGCAGTATTTT.

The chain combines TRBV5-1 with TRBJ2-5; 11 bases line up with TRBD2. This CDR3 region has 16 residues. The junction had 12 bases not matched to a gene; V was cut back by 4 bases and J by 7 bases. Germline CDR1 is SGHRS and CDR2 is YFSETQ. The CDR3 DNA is TGCGCCAGCAGCCAGTGGACTAGCGGGTTGCCGAGGACCCAGTACTTC. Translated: CASSQWTSGLPRTQYF.

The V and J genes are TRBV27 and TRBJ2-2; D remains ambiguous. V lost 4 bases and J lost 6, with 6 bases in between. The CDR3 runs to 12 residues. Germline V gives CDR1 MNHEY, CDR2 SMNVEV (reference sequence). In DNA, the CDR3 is TGTGCCAGCAGTTCCCTAGCCGGGGAGCTGTTTTTT. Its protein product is CASSSLAGELFF.